This entry lists 23 T cell receptor beta chains sequenced from one sample in a study of T cell repertoires in cytomegalovirus infection. TCRdb reprocessed the reads via MiXCR and lists one record per CDR3 protein. Among fewer than 300,000 distinct CDR3 sequences listed, about 23% were seen once. What was sequenced was PBMCs. The receptor set was obtained from a human donor in good health (CMV status not recorded). Some clones in this sample may be carry-over from other donors' samples.

This chain joins TRBV28 and TRBJ2-7; no firm D call. The germline gives CDR1 MDHEN, CDR2 SYDVKM. This CDR3 contains 13 residues. V dropped 1 base and J dropped 4 bases, with 8 bases sitting between them. This CDR3 reads CASSLSSAYEQYF. Here the CDR3 DNA reads TGTGCCAGCAGTTTATCCAGTGCATACGAGCAGTACTTC.

Only a few counts were recorded for this clonotype. The rearrangement joins TRBV28 to TRBJ2-7, with 7 bases identical to TRBD1. Germline values: CDR1 MDHEN, CDR2 SYDVKM. V was pared by 3 bases and J by 13 bases, with 12 bases of the junction left unmatched. This CDR3 spans 13 amino acids. The CDR3 nucleotides read TGTGCCAGCAGTTTGGAACAGGGGCCCTCACGTTACTTC. Its translation is CASSLEQGPSRYF.

About this clonotype itself: This sequence may be a read error, since a much larger clone differs from it by one base. The genes are TRBV11-2 and TRBJ2-1; the D gene is possibly TRBD1 (5 bases). V lost 1 base and J lost 6, with 10 bases in between. The germline V gene has CDR1 SGHAT and CDR2 FQNNGV. This CDR3 is 14 amino acids long. The CDR3, as DNA: TGTGCCAGCAGCTTAGCCTGGGGCCGCAATGAGCAGTTCTTC. This translates into CASSLAWGRNEQFF.

This clonotype was recorded a few times. V usage is TRBV6-2 or TRBV6-3 and J usage is TRBJ2-1, with 9 bases identical to TRBD2. The CDR3 has 15 residues. The junction had 6 bases not matched to a gene; V was cut back by 6 bases and J by 3 bases. Germline CDR1 and CDR2: MNHEY and SVGEGT. CDR3 loop: CASSPLAGNYNEQFF. As DNA, the CDR3 is TGTGCCAGCAGCCCCCTAGCGGGAAACTACAATGAGCAGTTCTTC.

This clonotype was seen many times. This rearrangement joins TRBV7-2 to TRBJ2-7, with D perhaps TRBD2 (6 bases). V gave up 2 bases and J gave up 4 bases, with 9 bases separating them. This CDR3 comprises 13 residues. Germline V gene sequence: CDR1 SGHTA, CDR2 FQGNSA. The CDR3 DNA follows: TGTGCCAGCAGCTTAACTAGCTTGTACGAGCAGTACTTC. It encodes CASSLTSLYEQYF.

The V and J genes are TRBV28 and TRBJ2-7; D perhaps matches TRBD2 (6 bases). Germline V gene lookup returns CDR1 MDHEN and CDR2 SYDVKM. The length of the CDR3 is 15 residues. The V gene lost 4 bases and the J gene lost 3 bases, with 16 bases spanning the gap. CDR3 region: CASSSQGGGDYEQYF. The CDR3 DNA reads as TGTGCCAGCAGTTCCCAAGGCGGAGGGGACTACGAGCAGTACTTC.

The rearrangement links TRBV11-1 to TRBJ2-5; 9 bases fit TRBD1. J lost 2 bases, V lost 5 bases, and 6 bases had no gene match. Germline lookup yields CDR1 SGHAT and CDR2 FQDESV (reference sequence). This CDR3 contains 15 residues. CDR3 sequence reads: CASSVGQGGQETQYF. The CDR3 bases are TGTGCCAGCAGCGTGGGACAGGGAGGGCAAGAGACCCAGTACTTC.

The gene calls are TRBV7-2 and TRBJ2-2; D uncertain. The CDR3 totals 15 residues. Germline CDR1 SGHTA, CDR2 FQGNSA. V dropped 2 bases and J dropped 2 bases, with 9 bases sitting between them. The CDR3 region is CASSLYRFNTGELFF. The CDR3 DNA is TGTGCCAGCAGCTTATATCGATTCAACACCGGGGAGCTGTTTTTT.

The V call is TRBV7-6, the J call TRBJ2-4, with D maybe TRBD1 (5 bases). Germline V gene lookup returns CDR1 SGHVS and CDR2 FNYEAQ. The CDR3 totals 15 residues. V shed 5 bases and J shed 8 bases, with 19 bases lying between them. CDR3 loop: CASSRQTRNRDIQYF. The DNA of the CDR3 is TGTGCCAGCAGCCGACAGACACGAAACCGGGACATTCAGTACTTC. Using reference TRBV7-6 and TRBJ2-4 for the parts outside the CDR3, the full variable domain is GAGVSQSPRYKVTKRGQDVALRCDPISGHVSLYWYRQALGQGPEFLTYFNYEAQQDKSGLPNDRFSAERPEGSISTLTIQRTEQRDSAMYRCASSRQTRNRDIQYFGAGTRLSVL.

This clonotype was counted between two and nine times. The chain is built from TRBV5-1 and TRBJ2-5; TRBD1 matches at 9 bases. The CDR3 consists of 15 residues. V dropped 4 bases and J dropped 2; count of bases not matched to a gene: 6. Germline V CDR1 and CDR2: SGHRS, YFSETQ. For the CDR3, the DNA is TGCGCCAGCAGCAGAGGGACAGGGAGGCAAGAGACCCAGTACTTC. It encodes CASSRGTGRQETQYF.

There are a few counts of this clonotype. The rearrangement joins TRBV29-1 to TRBJ2-1; 9 nucleotides line up with TRBD1. This CDR3 has 15 amino acids. V was clipped by 3 bases and J by 4 bases; unmatched bases: 7. Germline V CDR1 and CDR2: SQVTM, ANQGSEA. CDR3 amino acids: CSVESGQGTYNEQFF. In DNA, the CDR3 is TGCAGCGTTGAGTCGGGACAGGGCACTTACAATGAGCAGTTCTTC.

This clonotype has a single count. CDR3 DNA: TGTGCCAGCACCCTAACAAGAGGCCCTAATTCACCCCTCCACTTT. It translates to CASTLTRGPNSPLHF. The chain carries TRBV11-2 and TRBJ1-6; D gene unclear. CDR1 is SGHAT, CDR2 FQNNGV, per germline. V gave up 7 bases and J gave up 6 bases, with 16 bases separating them. The CDR3 contains 15 residues.

This clonotype came up many times. The rearrangement links TRBV7-8 to TRBJ2-3; possible D gene TRBD2, 5 bases. V was pared by 7 bases and J by 2 bases, with 16 bases between. Per germline, CDR1 SGHVS and CDR2 FQNEAQ. The CDR3 runs 15 residues. The CDR3 DNA reads as TGTGCCAGCACCGTAGGGCGGGCCACCACAGATACGCAGTATTTT. Protein sequence: CASTVGRATTDTQYF.

The chain carries TRBV5-6 and TRBJ2-1; 8 positions agree with TRBD2. Per the germline V gene, CDR1 is SGHDT and CDR2 is YYEEEE. This CDR3 has 14 amino acids. V shed 4 bases, J shed 6 bases, and the junction held 6 bases outside the gene matches. CDR3 in amino acids: CASSLTGTSNEQFF. In DNA, the CDR3 is TGTGCCAGCAGCCTAACCGGGACTAGCAATGAGCAGTTCTTC. Supplemented by reference TRBV5-6 and TRBJ2-1, the full variable domain reads DAGVTQSPTHLIKTRGQQVTLRCSPKSGHDTVSWYQQALGQGPQFIFQYYEEEERQRGNFPDRFSGHQFPNYSSELNVNALLLGDSALYLCASSLTGTSNEQFFGPGTRLTVL.

This clonotype was observed at least ten times. The genes are TRBV12-3 or TRBV12-4 and TRBJ1-1; 9 positions match TRBD1. The CDR3 is 13 amino acids. V dropped 6 bases and J dropped 5; count of bases not matched to a gene: 4. CDR3 amino acids: CASSSGQGTEAFF. The CDR3 bases are TGTGCCAGCAGCTCCGGACAGGGGACTGAAGCTTTCTTT.

The V and J genes are TRBV28 and TRBJ2-7; 8 nucleotides line up with TRBD1. CDR1 is MDHEN, CDR2 SYDVKM, per germline. The junction had 11 bases not matched to a gene; V was cut back by 7 bases and J by 6 bases. This CDR3 comprises 14 residues. CDR3 nucleotides: TGTGCCAGCAAAGAGACAGGGGCCCCCTTCGAGCAGTACTTC. Translating it yields CASKETGAPFEQYF. Complete variable domain (other parts from reference TRBV28 and TRBJ2-7): DVKVTQSSRYLVKRTGEKVFLECVQDMDHENMFWYRQDPGLGLRLIYFSYDVKMKEKGDIPEGYSVSREKKERFSLILESASTNQTSMYLCASKETGAPFEQYFGPGTRLTVT.

The genes are TRBV20-1 and TRBJ1-2; D ambiguous. The germline V gene encodes CDR1 DFQATT and CDR2 SNEGSKA (reference sequence). With 5 bases removed from V and 4 bases from J, the gap between germline ends came to 14 bases. The CDR3 is made up of 13 amino acids. CDR3 DNA sequence: TGCAGTGCTCTCCTTCCAGGAGGCTATGGCTACACCTTC. This codes for CSALLPGGYGYTF.

The chain is built from TRBV24-1 and TRBJ2-2; D might be TRBD1 (6 bases). Germline V CDR1 and CDR2: KGHDR, SFDVKD. There are 18 residues in the CDR3. V lost 0 bases to trimming and J lost 1 base, with 14 bases between them. In DNA, the CDR3 is TGTGCCACCAGTGATTTGGTGGGGGCCAACTGGAACACCGGGGAGCTGTTTTTT. Its protein is CATSDLVGANWNTGELFF.

The CDR3 here is CASSLAGVGEQFF. The CDR3 DNA reads as TGTGCCAGTAGTTTAGCGGGAGTTGGTGAGCAGTTCTTC. This chain connects TRBV19 to TRBJ2-1; 9 bases map to TRBD2. Looked up from germline, CDR1 is LNHDA and CDR2 is SQIVND (reference sequence). V was clipped by 5 bases and J by 9 bases; unmatched bases: 5. The CDR3 spans 13 residues.

A word on this clonotype: One end of the junction varies from germline; a read error may be responsible. The gene calls are TRBV2 and TRBJ2-5, with 7 bases that match TRBD2. CDR3 size: 15 residues. The germline V gene has CDR1 SNHLY and CDR2 FYNNEI. CDR3 in amino acids: CASSPRASGQGTQYF. CDR3 nucleotides: TGTGCCAGCAGCCCCCGGGCTAGCGGCCAAGGGACCCAGTACTTC.

This clonotype occurred once. The rearrangement joins TRBV19 to TRBJ2-1; the match to TRBD1 covers 8 bases. CDR3 length: 15 residues. V trimming: 3 bases; J trimming: 5 bases; junction bases outside the gene matches: 6. Germline CDR1 is LNHDA and CDR2 is SQIVND (reference sequence). CDR3 sequence (DNA): TGTGCCAGTAGTATCGGGACAGGAGGCCACAATGAGCAGTTCTTC. Translation gives CASSIGTGGHNEQFF.

This clonotype was counted between two and nine times. The chain is built from TRBV11-3 and TRBJ2-2, with D possibly being TRBD2 (6 bases). This CDR3 is built from 15 residues. V dropped 3 bases and J dropped 5 bases, with 13 bases sitting between them. In germline, CDR1 is SGHNT, CDR2 YENEEA. This CDR3 reads CASSLRAGNTGELFF. The CDR3, as DNA: TGTGCCAGCAGCTTGAGGGCGGGGAATACCGGGGAGCTGTTTTTT.

On this clonotype: The junction departs from germline at one end; a sequencing error may be responsible. The chain links TRBV11-2 to TRBJ2-2; 7 bases line up with TRBD2. CDR1 SGHAT and CDR2 FQNNGV come from the germline V gene. This CDR3 contains 18 residues. The DNA of the CDR3 is TGTGCCAGCAGCTTAGGAGCAGGGCGCGGGAGAGATACCGGGGGGCTGTTTTTT. This translates into CASSLGAGRGRDTGGLFF.